This T cell receptor beta chain was captured by sequencing in a study of T cells in Graves' hyperthyroidism and ophthalmopathy. This clonotype has ten or more counts. Hyperthyroidism, newly diagnosed and lasting under 2 months, affected patients aged 18 to 65. Those patients with uncontrolled infection, other autoimmune disease, pregnancy or lactation were excluded. Amplified TCR beta CDR3 regions came from RNA transcripts. In the first-round RT-PCR of the TCR CDR3, the HTBI primer set was used. TCRdb processed the multiplex PCR reads anew with MiXCR; each CDR3 protein has one entry. This sample has under 400,000 distinct CDR3 sequences; less than 15% occur once, and the top ten carry 9.2%. Losses at the gene ends were 1 base for V and 5 bases for J; bases not matched to a gene: 11. The CDR3 consists of 17 residues. Germline V gene lookup returns CDR1 MDHEN and CDR2 SYDVKM.

This chain uses TRBV28 with TRBJ2-3, with TRBD1 matching 8 bases. This TCR was recovered from a woman aged 18-29 years with Graves' hyperthyroidism. Input material: blood. The CDR3 DNA is TGTGCCAGCAGTTTATCGCAGGGGGCTAATGGAAAAGATACGCAGTATTTT. Translating it yields CASSLSQGANGKDTQYF.